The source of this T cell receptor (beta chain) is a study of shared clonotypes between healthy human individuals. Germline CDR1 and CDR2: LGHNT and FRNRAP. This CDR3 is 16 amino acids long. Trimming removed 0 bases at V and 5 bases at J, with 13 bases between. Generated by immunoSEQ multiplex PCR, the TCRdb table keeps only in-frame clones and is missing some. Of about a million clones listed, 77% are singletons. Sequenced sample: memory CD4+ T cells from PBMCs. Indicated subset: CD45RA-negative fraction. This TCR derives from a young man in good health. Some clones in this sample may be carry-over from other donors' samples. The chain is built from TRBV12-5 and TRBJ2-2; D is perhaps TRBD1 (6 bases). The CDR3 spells CASGLVLGGETGELFF. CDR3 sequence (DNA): TGTGCTAGTGGTTTGGTACTTGGGGGCGAGACCGGGGAGCTGTTTTTT.